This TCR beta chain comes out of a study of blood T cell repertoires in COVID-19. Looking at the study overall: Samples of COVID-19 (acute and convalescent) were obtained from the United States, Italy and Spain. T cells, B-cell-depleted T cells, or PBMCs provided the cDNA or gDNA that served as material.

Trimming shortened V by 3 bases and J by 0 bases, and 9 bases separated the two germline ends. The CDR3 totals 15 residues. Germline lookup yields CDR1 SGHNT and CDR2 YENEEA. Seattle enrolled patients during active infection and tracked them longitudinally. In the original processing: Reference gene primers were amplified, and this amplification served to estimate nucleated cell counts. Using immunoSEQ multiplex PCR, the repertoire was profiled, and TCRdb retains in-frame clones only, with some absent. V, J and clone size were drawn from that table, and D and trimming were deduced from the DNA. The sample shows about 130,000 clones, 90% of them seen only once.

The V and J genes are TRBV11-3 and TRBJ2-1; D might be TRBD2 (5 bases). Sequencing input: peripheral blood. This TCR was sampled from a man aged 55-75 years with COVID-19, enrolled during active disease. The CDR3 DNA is TGTGCCAGCAGCTTCACGGGGTCCTCCTACAATGAGCAGTTCTTC. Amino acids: CASSFTGSSYNEQFF.